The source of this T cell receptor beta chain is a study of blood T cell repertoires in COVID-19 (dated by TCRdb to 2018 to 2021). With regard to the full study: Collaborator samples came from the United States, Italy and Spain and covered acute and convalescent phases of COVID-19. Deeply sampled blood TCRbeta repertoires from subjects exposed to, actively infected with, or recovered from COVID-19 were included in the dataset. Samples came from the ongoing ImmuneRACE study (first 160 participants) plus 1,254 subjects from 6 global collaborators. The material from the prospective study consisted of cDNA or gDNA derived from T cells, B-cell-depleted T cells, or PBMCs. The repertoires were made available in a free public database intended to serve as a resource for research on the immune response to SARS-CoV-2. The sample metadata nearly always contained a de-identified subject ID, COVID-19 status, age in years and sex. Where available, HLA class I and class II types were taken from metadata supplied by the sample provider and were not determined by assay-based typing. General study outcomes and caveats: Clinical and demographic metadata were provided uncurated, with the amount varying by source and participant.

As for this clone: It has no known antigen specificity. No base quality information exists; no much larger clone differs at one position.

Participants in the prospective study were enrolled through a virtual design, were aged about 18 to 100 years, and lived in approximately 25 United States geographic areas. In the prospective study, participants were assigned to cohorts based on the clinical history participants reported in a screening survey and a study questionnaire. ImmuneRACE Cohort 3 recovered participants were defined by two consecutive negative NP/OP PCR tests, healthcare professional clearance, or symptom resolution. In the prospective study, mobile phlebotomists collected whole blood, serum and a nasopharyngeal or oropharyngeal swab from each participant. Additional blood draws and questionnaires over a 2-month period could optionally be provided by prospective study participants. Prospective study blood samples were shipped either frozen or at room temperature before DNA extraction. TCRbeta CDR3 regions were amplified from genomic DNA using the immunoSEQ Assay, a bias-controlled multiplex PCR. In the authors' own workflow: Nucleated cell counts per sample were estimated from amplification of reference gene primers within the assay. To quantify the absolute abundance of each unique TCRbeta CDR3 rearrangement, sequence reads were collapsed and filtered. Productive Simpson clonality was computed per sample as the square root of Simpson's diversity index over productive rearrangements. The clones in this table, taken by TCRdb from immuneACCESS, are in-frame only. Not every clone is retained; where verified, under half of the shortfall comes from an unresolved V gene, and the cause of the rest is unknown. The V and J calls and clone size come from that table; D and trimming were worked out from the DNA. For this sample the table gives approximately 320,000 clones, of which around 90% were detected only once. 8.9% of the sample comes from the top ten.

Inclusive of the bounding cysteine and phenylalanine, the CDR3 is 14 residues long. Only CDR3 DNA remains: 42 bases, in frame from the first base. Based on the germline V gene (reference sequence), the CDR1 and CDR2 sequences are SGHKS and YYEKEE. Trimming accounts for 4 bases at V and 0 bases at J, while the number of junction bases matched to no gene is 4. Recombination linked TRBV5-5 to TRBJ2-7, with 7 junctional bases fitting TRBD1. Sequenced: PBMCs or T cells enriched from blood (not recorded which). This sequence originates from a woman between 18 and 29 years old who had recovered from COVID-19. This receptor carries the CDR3 CASSTGTVSYEQYF. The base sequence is TGTGCCAGCAGCACCGGGACAGTCTCCTACGAGCAGTACTTC.